The entry that follows covers one T cell receptor (beta chain) sequence. Germline V lookup: CDR1 MNHEY, CDR2 SMNVEV (reference sequence). V dropped 7 bases and J dropped 5 bases, with 8 bases sitting between them. The CDR3 length is 11 residues. This entry is derived from a study of cytotoxic CD8 clonotypes in ibrutinib-treated CLL. Deep sequencing aimed at 1 in 200,000 to 1 in 1 million T cells' resolution. Repertoires were generated with immunoSEQ multiplex PCR, while TCRdb's copy carries only in-frame clones and drops some. The repertoire holds approximately 130,000 clones, with around 80% as singletons.

The chain has TRBV27 and TRBJ1-1, with D maybe TRBD1 (5 bases). The sequencing here drew on PBMCs, taken after 24 months of ibrutinib treatment. This receptor was taken from a human donor with chronic lymphocytic leukemia. CDR3 DNA sequence: TGTGCCAGCACAGGGTGGACTGAAGCTTTCTTT. This encodes CASTGWTEAFF.